This T cell receptor beta chain was identified in a study of blood T cell repertoires in COVID-19. Study-level information: T cells, B-cell-depleted T cells, or PBMCs provided the cDNA or gDNA that served as material.

The CDR3 is 19 amino acids. Germline CDR1 and CDR2: MNHEY and SVGEGT. V shed 2 bases and J 0 bases; nucleotides not matched to a gene: 6. The repertoire was sequenced with immunoSEQ multiplex PCR; TCRdb's copy has only in-frame clones and lacks some. The data show more than 200,000 clones, about nine tenths seen once. The sequenced material came from peripheral blood. The receptor was isolated from a man in his forties with acute or convalescent COVID-19. The rearrangement uses TRBV6-2 or TRBV6-3 and TRBJ2-1; 14 bases fit TRBD2. CDR3 sequence (DNA): TGTGCCAGCAGTTACGGGACTAGCGGGGGCCGCAGCTCCTACAATGAGCAGTTCTTC. Translation: CASSYGTSGGRSSYNEQFF.